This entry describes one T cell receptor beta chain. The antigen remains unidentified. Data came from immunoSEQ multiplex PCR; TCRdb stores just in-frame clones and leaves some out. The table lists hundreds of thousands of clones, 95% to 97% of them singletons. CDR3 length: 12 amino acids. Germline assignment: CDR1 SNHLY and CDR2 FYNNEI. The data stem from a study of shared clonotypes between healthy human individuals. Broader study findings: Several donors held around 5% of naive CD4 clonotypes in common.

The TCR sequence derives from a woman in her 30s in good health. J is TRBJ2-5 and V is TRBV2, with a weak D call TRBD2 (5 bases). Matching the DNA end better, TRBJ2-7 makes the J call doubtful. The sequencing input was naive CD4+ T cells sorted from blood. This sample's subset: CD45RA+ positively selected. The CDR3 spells CASSERVYEQYF. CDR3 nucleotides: TGTGCCAGCAGTGAGAGGGTCTACGAGCAGTACTTC.